The TCR beta chain under discussion was sequenced for a study of blood T cell repertoires in COVID-19. On the study more broadly: Samples taken during acute and convalescent COVID-19 were collected in the United States, Italy and Spain. PBMCs, B-cell-depleted T cells, or T cells provided the cDNA or gDNA that made up the material.

This CDR3 is 13 amino acids long. V lost 3 bases to trimming and J lost 0 bases, with 6 bases between them. Germline V gene data show CDR1 as MNHEY and CDR2 as SMNVEV (reference sequence). Original methodology: Counts of nucleated cells, estimated from reference gene primer amplification, were obtained. Profiling relied on immunoSEQ multiplex PCR, and the TCRdb table lists in-frame clones only, not all of them. V and J calls plus clone size are reproduced from that table; the DNA served to infer D and trimming. The sample gives under 95,000 clones, approximately 78% of which show up once; 1.2% is in the top ten.

Material for sequencing was peripheral blood. The receptor's source is an elderly woman with acute or convalescent COVID-19. This chain joins TRBV27 and TRBJ2-7; unclear D gene. The CDR3 is CASSFFPSYEQYF. The CDR3 region has the DNA TGTGCCAGCAGTTTCTTCCCCTCCTACGAGCAGTACTTC.